This T cell receptor beta chain was captured in a study of T cell repertoires in cytomegalovirus infection. TCRdb reanalysed the reads using MiXCR and keeps one entry per CDR3 protein. The repertoire consists of roughly 760,000 distinct CDR3 sequences, with 35% occurring once and the leading ten covering under 3%. With V trimmed by 5 bases and J by 6 bases, 5 bases remained unmatched. This CDR3 is 13 amino acids long. This clonotype has a handful of counts. This receptor was identified in a human donor in good health (CMV status not recorded). Some clones in this sample may be carry-over from other donors' samples. The sequenced material came from PBMCs. V and J are TRBV12-3 or TRBV12-4 and TRBJ2-7, with 9 bases aligning to TRBD1. CDR3 coding DNA: TGTGCCAGCAGTCACAACAGGGGGCTCGAGCAGTACTTC. Amino acids: CASSHNRGLEQYF.